The 9 T cell receptor beta chains listed next were all sequenced from one sample in a study of CD8+CD57+ T cells in acquired aplastic anemia. CDR3 and TCR beta VDJ profiling relied on genomic DNA as the template. TCRdb recomputed calls from the reads with MiXCR, one row per CDR3 protein. The sample records some 410,000 distinct CDR3 sequences, 65% to 80% being singletons. Sequencing was carried out using sorted CD4+, CD8+, or CD8+CD57+ T cells (not recorded which) from PBMCs. The receptors stem from a human donor in good health, serving as a control.

The rearrangement joins TRBV9 to TRBJ1-5; D gene uncertain. Germline V gene data show CDR1 as SGDLS and CDR2 as YYNGEE. CDR3 length: 16 amino acids. The ends were cut back, 0 bases at V and 5 bases at J, with 15 bases in the middle. The CDR3 sequence is CASSVGPDVGDQPQHF. The CDR3 bases are TGTGCCAGCAGCGTAGGTCCGGACGTAGGAGATCAGCCCCAGCATTTT. Drawing the rest from reference TRBV9 and TRBJ1-5, the complete variable domain is DSGVTQTPKHLITATGQRVTLRCSPRSGDLSVYWYQQSLDQGLQFLIQYYNGEERAKGNILERFSAQQFPDLHSELNLSSLELGDSALYFCASSVGPDVGDQPQHFGDGTRLSIL.

This clonotype was seen repeatedly, ten times or more. V usage is TRBV6-2 or TRBV6-3 and J usage is TRBJ1-6; TRBD1 matches at 9 bases. The CDR3 is made up of 16 amino acids. Trimming cost V 2 bases and J 6 bases; bases outside gene matches: 5. Germline V gene lookup returns CDR1 MNHEY and CDR2 SVGEGT. The CDR3 coding sequence is TGTGCCAGCAGTTACACTGGGACAGGGATTAATTCACCCCTCCACTTT. Encoded protein: CASSYTGTGINSPLHF.

A remark on this clonotype: One junction end does not reproduce the germline sequence, and a read error may be involved. This chain uses TRBV25-1 with TRBJ2-3; either TRBD1 or TRBD2 may fit D (5 bases each). The CDR3 consists of 13 residues. The germline gives CDR1 MGHDK, CDR2 SYGVNS. CDR3 nucleotides: TGCGCCAGCACCACCGGGACCACAGATACGCAGTATTTT. Translated, it gives CASTTGTTDTQYF.

This clonotype appeared many times. V gene TRBV20-1 combines with J gene TRBJ2-1; 8 bases fit TRBD1. This CDR3 comprises 13 residues. Germline-derived CDR1 and CDR2 are DFQATT and SNEGSKA (reference sequence). The CDR3: CTMTRDRWDEQFF. DNA for the CDR3: TGCACCATGACCCGGGACAGGTGGGATGAGCAGTTCTTC.

The rearrangement uses TRBV20-1 and TRBJ2-5; 7 positions match TRBD1. V shed 5 bases and J 9 bases; nucleotides not matched to a gene: 12. This CDR3 has 13 residues. Germline assignment: CDR1 DFQATT and CDR2 SNEGSKA (reference sequence). Here the CDR3 DNA reads TGCAGTGCTCGACAGCCAGGGGGTGGCTCCCAGTACTTC. It encodes CSARQPGGGSQYF.

Comment on this clonotype: This CDR3 fails to terminate in the conserved phenylalanine or tryptophan, so it likely reflects a read error. The DNA is left out, because the CDR3 cannot be placed on it with certainty; the CDR3 is given as TCRdb lists it. The chain is built from TRBV7-8 and TRBJ1-6. With termini counted, the CDR3 has 13 amino acids. Per germline, CDR1 SGHVS and CDR2 FQNEAQ. The CDR3 is CASMAAYTPPLQS.

This clonotype appeared many times. The rearrangement uses TRBV30 and TRBJ2-3, with TRBD1 as a possible D gene (6 bases). From germline, CDR1 is GTSNPN and CDR2 SVGIG (reference sequence). The CDR3 sequence is 14 residues long. Between the trimmed V and J ends, which lost 3 bases and 7 bases, there was a span of 17 bases. Here the CDR3 reads CAWSAPGTQNTQYF. CDR3 nucleotides: TGTGCCTGGAGCGCGCCCGGGACACAGAATACGCAGTATTTT.

This chain's CDR3 is CASSFSGGRRTGEFF. In DNA, the CDR3 is TGTGCCAGCAGCTTTAGCGGGGGGAGGCGAACCGGGGAGTTCTTC. V and J are TRBV7-3 and TRBJ2-1; TRBD2 agrees at 10 bases. V lost 3 bases and J lost 14; bases outside the gene matches: 13. CDR1 SGHTA and CDR2 FQGTGA come from the germline V gene. The CDR3 covers 15 residues.

This clonotype came up many times. The chain couples TRBV20-1 to TRBJ1-1; D uncertain. Between the trimmed V and J ends, which lost 1 base and 1 base, there was a span of 13 bases. CDR1 and CDR2 from the germline V gene are DFQATT and SNEGSKA (reference sequence). This CDR3 spans 15 amino acids. CDR3 sequence: CSARVARRSNTEAFF. DNA for the CDR3: TGCAGTGCTAGAGTGGCCCGCCGCTCGAACACTGAAGCTTTCTTT.